This T cell receptor (beta chain) was profiled in a study of blood T cell repertoires in COVID-19. Study at large: Acute-phase and convalescent COVID-19 samples originated in the United States, Italy and Spain. Sample material is recorded as cDNA or gDNA derived from T cells, B-cell-depleted T cells, or PBMCs.

The CDR3 has 16 residues. J gave up 5 bases and V 2 bases, and 8 bases lay outside the gene matches. Germline-derived CDR1 and CDR2 are MNHEY and SMNVEV (reference sequence). Authors' analysis steps: Reference gene primer amplification yielded estimated nucleated cell counts. Assay: immunoSEQ multiplex PCR; the TCRdb copy retains only in-frame clones and omits some. V, J and clone size reflect that table, while D and trimming were determined from the DNA. The table records 50,000 to 70,000 clones, about 87% of them present only once. This sequence joins TRBV27 and TRBJ2-1; 8 bases map to TRBD1. The clonotype comes from a human donor with active COVID-19. The donor label of this sample is uncertain. Source material: peripheral blood. The CDR3 DNA is TGTGCCAGCAGTTTAATGTGGACAGGGTCCCACAATGAGCAGTTCTTC. This translates into CASSLMWTGSHNEQFF.